The sequence of this TCR beta chain was determined in a study of blood T cell repertoires in COVID-19 (dated by TCRdb to 2018 to 2021). Regarding the complete study: Samples covering the acute and convalescent phases of COVID-19 were provided by collaborators in the United States, Italy and Spain. The material from the prospective study consisted of cDNA or gDNA derived from T cells, B-cell-depleted T cells, or PBMCs. Subjects who had been exposed to COVID-19, were actively infected with it, or had recovered from it provided the deeply sampled blood TCRbeta repertoires that made up the dataset. The repertoires were released in a freely available public database intended as a resource for research on the immune response to SARS-CoV-2. Samples were obtained from the ongoing ImmuneRACE study (first 160 participants) and from some 1,200 subjects provided by 6 global collaborators. Nearly every sample came with metadata listing a de-identified subject ID, COVID-19 status, age in years and sex. Where available, HLA class I and class II types were taken from metadata supplied by the sample provider and were not determined by assay-based typing. The paper as a whole reports these results and caveats: The amount of clinical and demographic metadata varied by source and participant and was provided uncurated.

TCRbeta CDR3 regions were amplified from genomic DNA using the immunoSEQ Assay, a bias-controlled multiplex PCR. Per the original workflow: Within the assay, amplification of reference gene primers was used to estimate how many nucleated cells each sample contained. To quantify the absolute abundance of each unique TCRbeta CDR3 rearrangement, sequence reads were collapsed and filtered. For each sample, productive Simpson clonality was calculated as the square root of Simpson's diversity index across productive rearrangements. Drawn from immuneACCESS, this table holds only the in-frame rearrangements with V and J called that TCRdb kept. Clones are partly lost; checked studies trace under half to an unresolved V gene and leave the rest unexplained. V, J and clone size reflect that table, while D and trimming were determined from the DNA. The sample yields some 48,000 clones; around 80% were counted once. Jointly, the top ten make up 7.6% of the sample.

Turning to this clone: Its antigen specificity is not known. Base qualities were left out, and no much larger clone turns up one base away.

The collaborating institutions used their own protocols to collect whole blood in K2EDTA tubes. For TCRbeta analysis, collaborators shipped samples as frozen whole blood, isolated PBMCs, or DNA extracted from either of those sample types. The CDR1 and CDR2 encoded by the germline V gene are LGHNT and FRNRAP. The CDR3 covers 16 residues, taking in both the cysteine and the phenylalanine. Just CDR3 DNA is preserved here, 48 bases in frame from base 1. Ends trimmed: V by 1 base, J by 5 bases; bases unmatched to a gene: 8. Sequencing was carried out using peripheral blood. In this chain, TRBV12-5 is recombined with TRBJ2-5; the central 9 bases match TRBD1. This sequence originates from a human donor in a cohort sampled during active COVID-19. The DNA reads as follows: TGTGCTAGTGGTTTGGGGGTACAGGGGGCCGGGGAGACCCAGTACTTC. Translated, it gives CASGLGVQGAGETQYF.